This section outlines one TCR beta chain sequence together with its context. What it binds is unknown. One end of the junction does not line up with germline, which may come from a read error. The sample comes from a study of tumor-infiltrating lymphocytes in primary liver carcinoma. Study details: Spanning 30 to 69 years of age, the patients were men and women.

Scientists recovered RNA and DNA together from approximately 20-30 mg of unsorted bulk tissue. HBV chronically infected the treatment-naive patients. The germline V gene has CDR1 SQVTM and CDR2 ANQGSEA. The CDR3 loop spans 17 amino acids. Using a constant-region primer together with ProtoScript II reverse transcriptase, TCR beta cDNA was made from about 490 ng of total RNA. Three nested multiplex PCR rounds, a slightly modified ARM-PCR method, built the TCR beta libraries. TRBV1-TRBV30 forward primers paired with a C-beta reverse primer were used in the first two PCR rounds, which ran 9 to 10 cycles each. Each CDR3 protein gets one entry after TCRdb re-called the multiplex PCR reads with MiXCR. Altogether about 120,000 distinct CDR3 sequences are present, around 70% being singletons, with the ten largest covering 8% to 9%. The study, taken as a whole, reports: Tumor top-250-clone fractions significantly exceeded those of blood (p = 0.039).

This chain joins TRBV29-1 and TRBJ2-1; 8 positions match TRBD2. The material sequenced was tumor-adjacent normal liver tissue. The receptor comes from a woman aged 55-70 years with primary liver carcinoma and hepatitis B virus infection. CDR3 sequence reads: CSVEWVGGGSSYSEQFF. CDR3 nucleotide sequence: TGCAGCGTTGAATGGGTCGGCGGGGGGAGCTCCTACAGTGAGCAGTTCTTC.